A selection of T cell receptor beta chains follows, all from one sample in a study of blood T cell repertoires in COVID-19. The data were produced by immunoSEQ multiplex PCR, yet TCRdb's version contains in-frame clones alone and is incomplete. The sample lists 110,000 or so clones, roughly 85% occurring once. The material sequenced was peripheral blood. These receptors all come from a human donor in a cohort sampled during active COVID-19. The CDR3 runs from the conserved cysteine through the conserved F or W. D genes are given only for firm matches. Rows give clone size only sometimes, using once, few, many, or a class for an expanded clone.

DNA: TGTGCCACCAGTGATTTCGGGGGGGGGCCCGACACAGATACGCAGTATTTT
CDR3: CATSDFGGGPDTDTQYF
size: once
D: TRBD2
J: TRBJ2-3
V: TRBV24-1

DNA: TGTGCCAGTAGTCGAGGGGGAGGCAATCAGCCCCAGCATTTT
CDR3: CASSRGGGNQPQHF
size: .
D: .
J: TRBJ1-5
V: TRBV19

DNA: TGTGCCAGCAGCTTATTTGGAGGGGGACTAGCGGACTACTACGAGCAGTACTTC
CDR3: CASSLFGGGLADYYEQYF
size: once
D: TRBD2
J: TRBJ2-7
V: TRBV11-2

DNA: TGTGCCAGCAGCGTAGAGGCCCGGGACTACGGACCGAACACCGGGGAGCTGTTTTTT
CDR3: CASSVEARDYGPNTGELFF
size: .
D: TRBD2
J: TRBJ2-2
V: TRBV9

DNA: TGTGCCAGCAGCGCGAGCGGGGCTAGCTCCTACAATGAGCAGTTCTTC
CDR3: CASSASGASSYNEQFF
size: .
D: TRBD2
J: TRBJ2-1
V: TRBV7-2

DNA: TGTGCCAGCAGCCCATCTAGCGGGGTAATCAATGAGCAGTTCTTC
CDR3: CASSPSSGVINEQFF
size: .
D: TRBD2
J: TRBJ2-1
V: TRBV3-1/TRBV3-2

DNA: TGTGCCAGCAGCCGGGACAGGGAGGGGGCACACACTGAAGCTTTCTTT
CDR3: CASSRDREGAHTEAFF
size: .
D: TRBD1
J: TRBJ1-1
V: TRBV5-4

DNA: TGTGCCAGCAGCTTAGCGGGAGGGGGGGATAATTCACCCCTCCACTTT
CDR3: CASSLAGGGDNSPLHF
size: .
D: .
J: TRBJ1-6
V: TRBV7-2

DNA: TGTGCCAGTAATGCAGGGCTGAACACTGAAGCTTTCTTT
CDR3: CASNAGLNTEAFF
size: .
D: .
J: TRBJ1-1
V: TRBV19

DNA: TGTGCCTGGAGCGACGGGGAGACCCAGTACTTC
CDR3: CAWSDGETQYF
size: .
D: .
J: TRBJ2-5
V: TRBV30

DNA: TGTGCCAGCACCCCCTCGGGCGGGGGTTCCTACGAGCAGTACTTC
CDR3: CASTPSGGGSYEQYF
size: .
D: TRBD2
J: TRBJ2-7
V: TRBV11-2

DNA: TGTGCCAGCAGTTACTCGTACAGGGGACGGAACACTGAAGCTTTCTTT
CDR3: CASSYSYRGRNTEAFF
size: .
D: TRBD1
J: TRBJ1-1
V: TRBV6-5

DNA: TGTGCCAGCAGTTCCCTAGCGGGGGGGCGGGCAGATACGCAGTATTTT
CDR3: CASSSLAGGRADTQYF
size: .
D: TRBD2
J: TRBJ2-3
V: TRBV6-2/TRBV6-3

DNA: TGTGCCAGCAGCTTACGGGGTCCCGGGGAGCTGTTTTTT
CDR3: CASSLRGPGELFF
size: .
D: .
J: TRBJ2-2
V: TRBV7-3

DNA: TGTGCCACCTCGGGGGGCCCCTATGGCTACACCTTC
CDR3: CATSGGPYGYTF
size: .
D: .
J: TRBJ1-2
V: TRBV6-6

DNA: TGTGCCAGCAGCTTAACCTCGGGGGGGGCCCTCGGAGATACGCAGTATTTT
CDR3: CASSLTSGGALGDTQYF
size: .
D: TRBD2
J: TRBJ2-3
V: TRBV7-2

DNA: TGTGCCAGCAGCTCAGATCCGGGACTAGCGGGCCGTCCCTCCTACGAGCAGTACTTC
CDR3: CASSSDPGLAGRPSYEQYF
size: once
D: TRBD2
J: TRBJ2-7
V: TRBV11-2

DNA: TGTGCCAGCAGTGAAGAGGGGTTGCGCACCGGGGAGCTGTTTTTT
CDR3: CASSEEGLRTGELFF
size: few
D: .
J: TRBJ2-2
V: TRBV2

DNA: TGTGCCAGCAGGGCAGGCAGGGTGTATGGGGATACGCAGTATTTT
CDR3: CASRAGRVYGDTQYF
size: .
D: .
J: TRBJ2-3
V: TRBV25-1

DNA: TGTGCCAGCTCACCAACCCGACTAGGTAGAATTAATGAAAAACTGTTTTTT
CDR3: CASSPTRLGRINEKLFF
size: once
D: .
J: TRBJ1-4
V: TRBV18

DNA: TGCGCCAGCAGCCAAGGGGGGAGGGATGAGCAGTTCTTC
CDR3: CASSQGGRDEQFF
size: few
D: TRBD2
J: TRBJ2-1
V: TRBV4-3

DNA: TGTGCCAGCAGACCGAATCTATCGTTTTCACCCCTCCACTTT
CDR3: CASRPNLSFSPLHF
size: .
D: .
J: TRBJ1-6
V: TRBV6-6

DNA: TGTGCCTGGGGGACAGGGGGCTACGAGCAGTACTTC
CDR3: CAWGTGGYEQYF
size: .
D: TRBD1
J: TRBJ2-7
V: TRBV30

DNA: TGTGCCAGCTCACCGTCGGGATCCTTTAGCCCGCCCCAGCATTTT
CDR3: CASSPSGSFSPPQHF
size: .
D: .
J: TRBJ1-5
V: TRBV18

DNA: TGTGCCAGCAGGTCTGAGGGGGTTAGGTCCTACGAGCAGTACTTC
CDR3: CASRSEGVRSYEQYF
size: .
D: .
J: TRBJ2-7
V: TRBV6-5

DNA: TGTGCCAGCAGCCCTCGGCAGGGGGGTTACATTCAGTACTTC
CDR3: CASSPRQGGYIQYF
size: few
D: .
J: TRBJ2-4
V: TRBV7-2

DNA: TGTGCCAGTAGTATATGGCGGGGAAGGGGAGATCAGCCCCAGCATTTT
CDR3: CASSIWRGRGDQPQHF
size: .
D: .
J: TRBJ1-5
V: TRBV19

DNA: TGTGCCACCAGCGAGGACAGGGAGATCTATGGCTACACCTTC
CDR3: CATSEDREIYGYTF
size: .
D: TRBD1
J: TRBJ1-2
V: TRBV15

DNA: TGTGCCAGCACTAGGGACAGTTTTTCCTACGAGCAGTACTTC
CDR3: CASTRDSFSYEQYF
size: once
D: TRBD1
J: TRBJ2-7
V: TRBV6-6

DNA: TGTGCCAGCAGTTCGGCCGGGACAGGCATCAATGAGCAGTTCTTC
CDR3: CASSSAGTGINEQFF
size: .
D: TRBD1
J: TRBJ2-1
V: TRBV28

DNA: TGTGCCAGCAGCCAAGTCAGGGGCACAGATACGCAGTATTTT
CDR3: CASSQVRGTDTQYF
size: .
D: .
J: TRBJ2-3
V: TRBV3-1/TRBV3-2

DNA: TGCGCCAGCAGCTTGGACGGGGTCCGGGAGACCCAGTACTTC
CDR3: CASSLDGVRETQYF
size: .
D: .
J: TRBJ2-5
V: TRBV5-1

DNA: TGTGCCACCAGTGCCGCCGGGACAGGGTTATTCGAGCAGTACTTC
CDR3: CATSAAGTGLFEQYF
size: .
D: TRBD1
J: TRBJ2-7
V: TRBV24-1

DNA: TGTGCCAGCGGCAGACTAGCCACAGATACGCAGTATTTT
CDR3: CASGRLATDTQYF
size: .
D: TRBD2
J: TRBJ2-3
V: TRBV6-5

DNA: TGTGCCAGCAGTGAGGGACAGGGGAGAGGAAACACCATATATTTT
CDR3: CASSEGQGRGNTIYF
size: .
D: TRBD1
J: TRBJ1-3
V: TRBV2

DNA: TGTGCCAGCAAGACCCAGCCCGGGGAGCCCCAGCATTTT
CDR3: CASKTQPGEPQHF
size: .
D: .
J: TRBJ1-5
V: TRBV28

DNA: TGTGCCAGCTCAGATTCGGCCAGCGCGGGCGCTGAAGCTTTCTTT
CDR3: CASSDSASAGAEAFF
size: .
D: .
J: TRBJ1-1
V: TRBV18

DNA: TGTGCCAGCAGCGGCGGGGGTTCTAGAGAGACCCAGTACTTC
CDR3: CASSGGGSRETQYF
size: .
D: TRBD2
J: TRBJ2-5
V: TRBV6-2/TRBV6-3

DNA: TGTGCCAGCGGAGGGAAAGCGGGGGCAGGCTACGAGCAGTACTTC
CDR3: CASGGKAGAGYEQYF
size: few
D: TRBD2
J: TRBJ2-7
V: TRBV2

DNA: TGTGCCAGTAGTAAGGGGAAGGGGACTGAAGCTTTCTTT
CDR3: CASSKGKGTEAFF
size: .
D: .
J: TRBJ1-1
V: TRBV19

DNA: TGTGCCACCAGCGGGGGACTTCCAACTAATGAAAAACTGTTTTTT
CDR3: CATSGGLPTNEKLFF
size: .
D: .
J: TRBJ1-4
V: TRBV15

DNA: TGCAGTGCTAGTCTCAAGCGAAGCTCTGGAAACACCATATATTTT
CDR3: CSASLKRSSGNTIYF
size: once
D: .
J: TRBJ1-3
V: TRBV20-1

DNA: TGCGCCAGCAGCCAAGATCTGGCAGGGAGGGCGTTGAACACTGAAGCTTTCTTT
CDR3: CASSQDLAGRALNTEAFF
size: .
D: .
J: TRBJ1-1
V: TRBV4-3

DNA: TGTGCCAGCAGCGCCGGGGACATCTACGAGCAGTACTTC
CDR3: CASSAGDIYEQYF
size: .
D: .
J: TRBJ2-7
V: TRBV9

DNA: TGTGCCAGTAGTATAAATCGCGGAGATACGCAGTATTTT
CDR3: CASSINRGDTQYF
size: .
D: .
J: TRBJ2-3
V: TRBV19

DNA: TGTGCCAGCAGTTTAGGGAGGAACACCGGGGAGCTGTTTTTT
CDR3: CASSLGRNTGELFF
size: .
D: .
J: TRBJ2-2
V: TRBV27

DNA: TGTGCCAGCAGTACCACCAGGACAGGTGGCTACACCTTC
CDR3: CASSTTRTGGYTF
size: many
D: TRBD1
J: TRBJ1-2
V: TRBV27

DNA: TGTGCCAGTAGTATGGGTTTGGGGGGTGAGCAGTACTTC
CDR3: CASSMGLGGEQYF
size: .
D: .
J: TRBJ2-7
V: TRBV19

DNA: TGTGCTAGTGGTTTACACAGGGATCTGAACACTGAAGCTTTCTTT
CDR3: CASGLHRDLNTEAFF
size: .
D: .
J: TRBJ1-1
V: TRBV12-5

DNA: TGTGCCAGCAGCTGGACAGGGGAAGGCTACACCTTC
CDR3: CASSWTGEGYTF
size: .
D: TRBD1
J: TRBJ1-2
V: TRBV12-3/TRBV12-4

DNA: TGTGCTAGTGGTTTGGGGACAAGTTCCTACGAGCAGTACTTC
CDR3: CASGLGTSSYEQYF
size: once
D: .
J: TRBJ2-7
V: TRBV12-5

DNA: TGTGCCAGCTCTAGCGGGGGCCCTTCTTCATACAATGAGCAGTTCTTC
CDR3: CASSSGGPSSYNEQFF
size: .
D: TRBD2
J: TRBJ2-1
V: TRBV5-4

DNA: TGTGCCACCAGTGATTTGCTACAGTTATCCTACGAGCAGTACTTC
CDR3: CATSDLLQLSYEQYF
size: .
D: .
J: TRBJ2-7
V: TRBV24-1

DNA: TGTGCCAGCAGCTTCTCCTTTATCTATGGCTACACCTTC
CDR3: CASSFSFIYGYTF
size: .
D: .
J: TRBJ1-2
V: TRBV5-5

DNA: TGTGCCAGCAGCCAATCGCGGGGTAATTCACCCCTCCACTTT
CDR3: CASSQSRGNSPLHF
size: .
D: .
J: TRBJ1-6
V: TRBV6-6